The sequence of this TCR beta chain was determined in a study of T cells after yellow fever vaccination. Whole-study context: With SMART-Seq v4 Ultra Low Input, the fractions containing low cell numbers were prepared. Findings of the study overall: Most clones from primary vaccination resurfaced after the booster (around 95% CD4, over 75% CD8). The study found a weaker secondary response that peaked faster, day 5 versus 15. Abundant clonotypes from the bulk population could have been carried over as contaminants into FACS-sorted repertoires.

The CDR3 extends over 11 amino acids. Trimming removed 4 bases from V and 5 bases from J, with 6 bases in between. Germline-derived CDR1 and CDR2 are KGHSH and LQKENI. This clonotype was detected ten times or more. Its antigen is as yet unknown. TCRdb processed the 5' RACE reads anew with MiXCR; each CDR3 protein has one entry. The sample holds about 73,000 distinct CDR3 sequences; around 7.3% are singletons and the top ten take more than 35%. This receptor was obtained from a man aged 25-45 years who received the YFV17D yellow fever vaccine. V usage is TRBV18 and J usage is TRBJ2-7; D not certain. The sequences come from CD8+ T cells sorted from PBMCs, collected on the day of the yellow fever booster vaccination. For the CDR3, the DNA is TGTGCCAGCTCACAGTCCGACGAGCAGTACTTC. Protein sequence: CASSQSDEQYF.